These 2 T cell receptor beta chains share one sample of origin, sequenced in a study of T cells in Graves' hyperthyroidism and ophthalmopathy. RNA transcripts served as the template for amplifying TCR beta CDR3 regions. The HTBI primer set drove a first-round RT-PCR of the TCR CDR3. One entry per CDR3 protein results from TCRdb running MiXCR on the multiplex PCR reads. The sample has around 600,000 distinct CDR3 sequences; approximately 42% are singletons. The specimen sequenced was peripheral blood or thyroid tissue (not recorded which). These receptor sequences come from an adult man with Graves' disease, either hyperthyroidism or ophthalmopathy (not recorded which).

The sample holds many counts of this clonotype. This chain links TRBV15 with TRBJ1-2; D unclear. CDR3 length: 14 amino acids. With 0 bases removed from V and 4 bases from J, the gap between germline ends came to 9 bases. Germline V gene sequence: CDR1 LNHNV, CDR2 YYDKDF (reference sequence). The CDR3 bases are TGTGCCACCAGCAGAGACCGGGCTAGCTATGGCTACACCTTC. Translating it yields CATSRDRASYGYTF.

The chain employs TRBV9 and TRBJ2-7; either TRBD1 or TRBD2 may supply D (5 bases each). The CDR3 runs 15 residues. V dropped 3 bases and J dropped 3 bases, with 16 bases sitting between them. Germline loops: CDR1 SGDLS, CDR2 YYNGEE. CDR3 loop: CASSAGHGEFYEQYF. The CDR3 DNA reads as TGTGCCAGCAGCGCAGGACACGGGGAATTCTACGAGCAGTACTTC.